A single sample gave rise to the 17 T cell receptor beta chains below, sequenced in a study of blood T cell repertoires in COVID-19. Using immunoSEQ multiplex PCR, the repertoire was profiled, and TCRdb retains in-frame clones only, with some absent. The sample has around 450,000 clones, about 85% seen once; the top ten hold approximately 2%. Source material: PBMCs or T cells enriched from blood (not recorded which). The origin of the receptors is a young woman with acute COVID-19.

V gene TRBV4-3 combines with J gene TRBJ2-6; no firm D call. Germline-derived CDR1 and CDR2 are LGHNA and YSLEER. V was cut by 0 bases and J by 4 bases, with 10 bases left in between. The CDR3 has 16 residues. This CDR3 is CASSQESALGANVLTF. CDR3 coding DNA: TGCGCCAGCAGCCAAGAGAGCGCCCTAGGGGCCAACGTCCTGACTTTC.

In this sample, this clone turned up a few times. Other DNA sequences in this specimen translate into the identical CDR3. The V call is TRBV7-9, the J call TRBJ1-5; D remains unclear. This CDR3 has 14 amino acids. Germline CDR1 reads SEHNR; CDR2 reads FQNEAQ (reference sequence). The V and J ends lost 1 base and 2 bases respectively, with 6 bases between them. CDR3 residues: CASSLGQGNQPQHF. In nucleotides, the CDR3 is TGTGCCAGCAGCTTAGGTCAGGGCAATCAGCCCCAGCATTTT. The full variable domain, rest sourced from reference TRBV7-9 and TRBJ1-5, is DTGVSQNPRHKITKRGQNVTFRCDPISEHNRLYWYRQTLGQGPEFLTYFQNEAQLEKSRLLSDRFSAERPKGSFSTLEIQRTEQGDSAMYLCASSLGQGNQPQHFGDGTRLSIL.

The V call is TRBV5-6, the J call TRBJ1-3; the D is unclear. V was pared by 2 bases and J by 1 base, with 16 bases between. Germline V gene sequence: CDR1 SGHDT, CDR2 YYEEEE. This CDR3 contains 17 residues. The CDR3 DNA follows: TGTGCCAGCAGCTTAGTCATCGTCCCGGGGTCTGGAAACACCATATATTTT. Translating it yields CASSLVIVPGSGNTIYF.

V and J are TRBV27 and TRBJ1-4, with D possibly being TRBD1 (5 bases). The germline gives CDR1 MNHEY, CDR2 SMNVEV (reference sequence). There are 14 residues in the CDR3. Trimming left V 7 bases short and J 8 bases short, with 17 bases between. The CDR3 sequence: CASTTQGGDEKLFF. The DNA for the CDR3 is TGTGCCAGCACAACCCAGGGAGGCGACGAAAAACTGTTTTTT.

V gene TRBV7-9 combines with J gene TRBJ2-5; 7 nucleotides align to TRBD1. Germline assignment: CDR1 SEHNR and CDR2 FQNEAQ (reference sequence). The CDR3 loop spans 13 amino acids. V lost 6 bases to trimming and J lost 3 bases; unmatched junction nucleotides: 4. CDR3 in amino acids: CASSQDRKETQYF. CDR3 coding DNA: TGTGCCAGCAGTCAGGACAGGAAAGAGACCCAGTACTTC. Based on the CDR3 plus reference TRBV7-9 and TRBJ2-5, the full variable domain is DTGVSQNPRHKITKRGQNVTFRCDPISEHNRLYWYRQTLGQGPEFLTYFQNEAQLEKSRLLSDRFSAERPKGSFSTLEIQRTEQGDSAMYLCASSQDRKETQYFGPGTRLLVL.

Written as DNA, the CDR3 is TGTGCCAGCGCCCCGGGACAGAGGAACACCGGGGAGCTGTTTTTT. It codes for CASAPGQRNTGELFF. The chain joins TRBV7-3 to TRBJ2-2; 7 bases line up with TRBD1. The J segment lost 1 base and the V segment lost 8 bases, leaving 7 bases of the junction unmatched. The CDR3 extends over 15 amino acids. Germline V gene lookup returns CDR1 SGHTA and CDR2 FQGTGA.

The rearrangement links TRBV28 to TRBJ2-7; 8 bases map to TRBD1. The CDR3 spans 16 residues. V dropped 3 bases and J dropped 3; count of bases not matched to a gene: 10. Germline loops: CDR1 MDHEN, CDR2 SYDVKM. The CDR3 spells CASSFGGTGPFYEQYF. CDR3 nucleotide sequence: TGTGCCAGCAGTTTTGGCGGGACAGGTCCTTTCTACGAGCAGTACTTC.

V and J are TRBV19 and TRBJ2-1, with TRBD2 identical over 9 bases. The germline gives CDR1 LNHDA, CDR2 SQIVND (reference sequence). J gave up 4 bases and V 4 bases, and 8 bases lay outside the gene matches. This CDR3 region has 16 residues. The DNA of the CDR3 is TGTGCCAGTAGTAATTATAGCGGGGGAAGATACAATGAGCAGTTCTTC. Translated: CASSNYSGGRYNEQFF.

The chain uses TRBV19 and TRBJ1-5, with 7 bases fitting TRBD1. Losses at the gene ends were 5 bases for V and 9 bases for J; bases not matched to a gene: 7. The CDR3 spans 13 residues. The V gene's germline CDR1 is LNHDA and CDR2 SQIVND (reference sequence). The CDR3 sequence: CASSLDRDGPQHF. DNA of the CDR3: TGTGCCAGTAGTCTTGACAGGGATGGGCCCCAGCATTTT.

This clone occurred a few times. The chain employs TRBV7-9 and TRBJ2-5; D is unresolved. The V end was cut by 3 bases, the J end by 1 base, with 12 bases between. The CDR3 length is 15 residues. Germline CDR1 is SEHNR and CDR2 is FQNEAQ (reference sequence). This CDR3 reads CASSFPATIQETQYF. The CDR3, as DNA: TGTGCCAGCAGCTTCCCAGCTACTATCCAAGAGACCCAGTACTTC.

This chain connects TRBV28 to TRBJ2-5; TRBD1 aligns across 9 bases. Germline V gives CDR1 MDHEN, CDR2 SYDVKM. The CDR3 consists of 14 residues. V trimming: 7 bases; J trimming: 5 bases; junction bases outside the gene matches: 8. The CDR3 spells CASIRQGGAETQYF. The CDR3 DNA reads TGTGCCAGCATCAGACAGGGGGGGGCGGAGACCCAGTACTTC.

The CDR3 loop is CASSRGTENFYGYTF. The CDR3 DNA is TGTGCCAGCAGCCGTGGGACAGAAAATTTCTATGGCTACACCTTC. The chain employs TRBV5-4 and TRBJ1-2; 7 positions match TRBD1. This CDR3 is 15 amino acids long. With 4 bases clipped from V and 4 bases from J, the junction kept 10 bases outside the gene matches. Germline loops: CDR1 SGHNT, CDR2 YYREEE (reference sequence).

V usage is TRBV6-5 and J usage is TRBJ2-3, with 7 bases matching TRBD2. This CDR3 comprises 13 residues. The germline V gene encodes CDR1 MNHEY and CDR2 SVGAGI. After removal of 11 bases from V and 5 bases from J, the junction contained 10 bases not matched to a gene. CDR3 DNA: TGTGCCGGAAAGATGGCGGGGGAAGATACGCAGTATTTT. Its translation: CAGKMAGEDTQYF.

This rearrangement joins TRBV25-1 to TRBJ1-1; TRBD1 is a possible D gene (5 bases). Trimming took 6 bases from V and 4 from J, leaving 15 bases between them. This CDR3 contains 14 residues. From germline, CDR1 is MGHDK and CDR2 SYGVNS. DNA of the CDR3: TGTGCCAGCAGGGGTTACCTCGGGGGCACTGAAGCTTTCTTT. Its translation is CASRGYLGGTEAFF.

The chain is built from TRBV3-1 (or the pseudogene TRBV3-2) and TRBJ2-1, with 8 bases identical to TRBD2. The V gene end was trimmed by 2 bases and the J gene end by 4 bases; junction bases not matched to a gene: 7. The CDR3 has 16 residues. Germline V lookup: CDR1 LGHDT, CDR2 YNNKEL (reference sequence). CDR3 nucleotide sequence: TGTGCCAGCAGCCAACCTCTTCTAGCGGGTTACAATGAGCAGTTCTTC. Protein sequence: CASSQPLLAGYNEQFF.

On this clone itself: This sample also contains other DNA sequences that code for the same CDR3. The genes are TRBV3-1 (or the pseudogene TRBV3-2) and TRBJ2-2; 9 positions agree with TRBD1. Germline CDR1 and CDR2: LGHDT and YNNKEL (reference sequence). Trimming removed 4 bases from V and 4 bases from J; junction bases left unmatched: 4. CDR3 length: 15 residues. The CDR3 loop is CASSLTGGSTGELFF. The CDR3 nucleotides are TGTGCCAGCAGCCTGACAGGGGGAAGCACCGGGGAGCTGTTTTTT.

The chain combines TRBV9 with TRBJ2-2; the D is unclear. Trimming removed 0 bases from V and 6 bases from J, with 9 bases in between. The length of the CDR3 is 14 residues. CDR1 and CDR2 from the germline V gene are SGDLS and YYNGEE. CDR3 sequence reads: CASSVGLSAGELFF. CDR3 nucleotides: TGTGCCAGCAGCGTAGGTCTGTCCGCCGGGGAGCTGTTTTTT.